This T cell receptor beta chain is drawn from a study of tumor-infiltrating lymphocytes in primary liver carcinoma. This clonotype was recorded a few times. With roughly 0.5 ug total RNA as template and a constant-region primer, TCR beta cDNA was made. ARM-PCR, slightly modified, supplied the TCR beta libraries through three nested multiplex PCR rounds. Each of the first two PCR rounds ran nine to ten cycles with TRBV1-TRBV30 forward and C-beta reverse primers. TCRdb re-called the multiplex PCR reads through MiXCR, storing one row per CDR3 protein. The table records fewer than 350,000 distinct CDR3 sequences, 65% of them present only once. CDR1 and CDR2 (germline): SGHKS, YYEKEE (reference sequence). Between the trimmed V and J ends, which lost 4 bases and 0 bases, there was a span of 11 bases. The CDR3 extends over 14 amino acids. Unsorted whole blood served as the source of blood RNA, and germline DNA was extracted as well.

The origin of this receptor is a man aged 40-50 years with primary liver carcinoma and hepatitis B virus infection. The chain uses TRBV5-5 and TRBJ2-7; the D gene is possibly TRBD2 (6 bases). The sample taken for sequencing was peripheral blood. CDR3 amino acids: CASSAGDFSYEQYF. CDR3 DNA: TGTGCCAGCAGCGCCGGGGACTTCTCCTACGAGCAGTACTTC.